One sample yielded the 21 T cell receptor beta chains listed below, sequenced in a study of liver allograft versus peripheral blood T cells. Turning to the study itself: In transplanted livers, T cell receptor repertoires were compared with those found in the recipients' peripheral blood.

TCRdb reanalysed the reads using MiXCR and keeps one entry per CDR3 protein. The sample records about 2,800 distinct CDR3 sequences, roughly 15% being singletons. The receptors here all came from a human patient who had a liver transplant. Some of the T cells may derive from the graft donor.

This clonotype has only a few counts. The DNA of the CDR3 is TGTGCCAGCACCCCCACAGGGAGTTGGGACGAGCAGTACTTC. Protein product: CASTPTGSWDEQYF. The chain links TRBV25-1 to TRBJ2-7; TRBD1 might be the D (6 bases). Germline CDR1 MGHDK, CDR2 SYGVNS. CDR3 length equals 14 residues. V lost 7 bases and J lost 5, with 18 bases in between.

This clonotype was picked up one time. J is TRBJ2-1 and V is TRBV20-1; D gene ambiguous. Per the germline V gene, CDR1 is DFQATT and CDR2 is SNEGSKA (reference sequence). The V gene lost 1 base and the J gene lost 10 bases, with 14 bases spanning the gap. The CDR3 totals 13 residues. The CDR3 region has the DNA TGCAGTGCTAGAGTTACGGATTCCTACGAGCAGTTCTTC. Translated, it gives CSARVTDSYEQFF.

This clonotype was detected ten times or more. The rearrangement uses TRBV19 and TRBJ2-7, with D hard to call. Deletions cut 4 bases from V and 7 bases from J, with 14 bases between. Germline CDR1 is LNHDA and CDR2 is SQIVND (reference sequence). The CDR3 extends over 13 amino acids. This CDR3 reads CASSRAPPSEQYF. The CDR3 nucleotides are TGTGCCAGTAGTAGAGCACCCCCGAGTGAGCAGTACTTC.

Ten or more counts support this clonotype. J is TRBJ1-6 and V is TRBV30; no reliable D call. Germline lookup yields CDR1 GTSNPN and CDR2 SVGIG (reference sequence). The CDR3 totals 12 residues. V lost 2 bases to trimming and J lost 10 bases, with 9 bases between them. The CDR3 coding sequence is TGTGCCTGGAGTATAAGACGATCACCCCTCCACTTT. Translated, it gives CAWSIRRSPLHF.

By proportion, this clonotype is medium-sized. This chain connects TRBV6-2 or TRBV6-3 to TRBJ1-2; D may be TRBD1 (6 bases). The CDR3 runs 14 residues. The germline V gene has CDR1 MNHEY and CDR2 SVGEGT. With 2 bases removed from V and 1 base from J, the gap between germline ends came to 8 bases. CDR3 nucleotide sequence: TGTGCCAGCAGTTACGGACAGAGTAACTATGGCTACACCTTC. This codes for CASSYGQSNYGYTF.

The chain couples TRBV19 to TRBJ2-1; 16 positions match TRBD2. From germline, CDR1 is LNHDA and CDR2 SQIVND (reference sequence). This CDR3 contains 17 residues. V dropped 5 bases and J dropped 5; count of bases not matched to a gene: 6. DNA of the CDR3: TGTGCCAGTAGTTGGGGACTAGCGGGAGGGCTAAACAATGAGCAGTTCTTC. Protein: CASSWGLAGGLNNEQFF. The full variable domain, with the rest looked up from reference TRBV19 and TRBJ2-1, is DGGITQSPKYLFRKEGQNVTLSCEQNLNHDAMYWYRQDPGQGLRLIYYSQIVNDFQKGDIAEGYSVSREKKESFPLTVTSAQKNPTAFYLCASSWGLAGGLNNEQFFGPGTRLTVL.

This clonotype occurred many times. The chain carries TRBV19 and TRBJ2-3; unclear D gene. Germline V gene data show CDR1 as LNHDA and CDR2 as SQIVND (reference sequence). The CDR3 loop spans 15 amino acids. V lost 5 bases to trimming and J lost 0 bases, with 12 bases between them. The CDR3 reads CASSYDSPSTDTQYF. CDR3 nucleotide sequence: TGTGCCAGTAGTTACGACTCTCCTAGCACAGATACGCAGTATTTT.

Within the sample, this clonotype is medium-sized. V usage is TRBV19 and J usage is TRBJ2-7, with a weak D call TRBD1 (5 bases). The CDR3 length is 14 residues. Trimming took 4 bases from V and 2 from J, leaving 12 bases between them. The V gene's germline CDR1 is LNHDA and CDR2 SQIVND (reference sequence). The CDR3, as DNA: TGTGCCAGTAGTAGTAGGGGCTTAGCCTACGAGCAGTACTTC. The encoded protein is CASSSRGLAYEQYF.

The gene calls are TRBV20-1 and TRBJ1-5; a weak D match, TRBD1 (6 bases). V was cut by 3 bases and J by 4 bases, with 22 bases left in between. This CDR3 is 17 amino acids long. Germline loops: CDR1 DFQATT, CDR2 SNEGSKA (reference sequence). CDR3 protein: CSASESGHRFLNQPQHF. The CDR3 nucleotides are TGCAGTGCTAGTGAGTCGGGACACCGATTTTTAAATCAGCCCCAGCATTTT.

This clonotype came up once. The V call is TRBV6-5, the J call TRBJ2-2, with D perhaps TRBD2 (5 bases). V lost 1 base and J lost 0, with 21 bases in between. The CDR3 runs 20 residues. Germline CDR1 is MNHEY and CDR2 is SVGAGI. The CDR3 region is CASSYFSSIETIANTGELFF. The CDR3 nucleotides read TGTGCCAGCAGTTACTTTTCATCTATCGAGACTATAGCGAACACCGGGGAGCTGTTTTTT.

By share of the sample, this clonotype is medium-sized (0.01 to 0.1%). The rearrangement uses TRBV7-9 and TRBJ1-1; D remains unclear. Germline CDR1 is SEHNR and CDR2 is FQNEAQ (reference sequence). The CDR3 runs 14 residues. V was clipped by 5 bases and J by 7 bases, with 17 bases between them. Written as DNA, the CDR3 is TGTGCCAGCAGCCGTGGATGGGTTGACGGTGAAGCTTTCTTT. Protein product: CASSRGWVDGEAFF.

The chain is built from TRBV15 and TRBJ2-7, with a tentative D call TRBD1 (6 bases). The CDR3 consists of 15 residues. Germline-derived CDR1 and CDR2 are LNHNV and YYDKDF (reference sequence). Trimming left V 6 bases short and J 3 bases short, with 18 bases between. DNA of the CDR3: TGTGCCACCAGTTCGGCCAGGGGTCCCCTCTACGAGCAGTACTTC. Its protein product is CATSSARGPLYEQYF.

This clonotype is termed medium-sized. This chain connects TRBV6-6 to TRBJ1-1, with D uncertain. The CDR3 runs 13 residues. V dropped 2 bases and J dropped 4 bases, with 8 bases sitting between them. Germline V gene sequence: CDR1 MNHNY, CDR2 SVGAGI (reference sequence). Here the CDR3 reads CASSYQEGTEAFF. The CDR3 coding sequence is TGTGCCAGCAGTTACCAGGAGGGCACTGAAGCTTTCTTT.

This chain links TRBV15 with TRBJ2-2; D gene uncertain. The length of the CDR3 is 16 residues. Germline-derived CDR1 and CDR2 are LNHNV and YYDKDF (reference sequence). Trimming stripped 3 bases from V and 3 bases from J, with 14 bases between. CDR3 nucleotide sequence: TGTGCCACCAGCAGGAAGGGAAGGGTGGACACCGGGGAGCTGTTTTTT. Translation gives CATSRKGRVDTGELFF.

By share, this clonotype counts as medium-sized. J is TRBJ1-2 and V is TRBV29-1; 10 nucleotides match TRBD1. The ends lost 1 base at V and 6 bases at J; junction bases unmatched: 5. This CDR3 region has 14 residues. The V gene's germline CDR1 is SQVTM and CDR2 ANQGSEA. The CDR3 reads CSVEGYGTGDGYTF. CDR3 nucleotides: TGCAGCGTTGAAGGTTATGGGACAGGGGATGGCTACACCTTC. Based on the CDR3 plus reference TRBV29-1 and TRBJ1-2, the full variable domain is SAVISQKPSRDICQRGTSLTIQCQVDSQVTMMFWYRQQPGQSLTLIATANQGSEATYESGFVIDKFPISRPNLTFSTLTVSNMSPEDSSIYLCSVEGYGTGDGYTFGSGTRLTVV.

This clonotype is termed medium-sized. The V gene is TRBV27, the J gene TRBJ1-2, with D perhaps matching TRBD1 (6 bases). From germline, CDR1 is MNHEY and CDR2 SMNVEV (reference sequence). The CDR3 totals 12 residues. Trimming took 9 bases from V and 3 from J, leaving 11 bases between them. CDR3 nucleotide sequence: TGTGCCAGTTCCGGGACACACTATGGCTACACCTTC. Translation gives CASSGTHYGYTF.

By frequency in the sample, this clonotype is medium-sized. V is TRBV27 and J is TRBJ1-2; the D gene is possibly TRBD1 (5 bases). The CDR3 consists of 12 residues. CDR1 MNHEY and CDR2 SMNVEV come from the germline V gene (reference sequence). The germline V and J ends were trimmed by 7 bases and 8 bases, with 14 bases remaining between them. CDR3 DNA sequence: TGTGCCAGCAAAGTCCAGGGAGGCGGCTACACCTTC. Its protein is CASKVQGGGYTF.

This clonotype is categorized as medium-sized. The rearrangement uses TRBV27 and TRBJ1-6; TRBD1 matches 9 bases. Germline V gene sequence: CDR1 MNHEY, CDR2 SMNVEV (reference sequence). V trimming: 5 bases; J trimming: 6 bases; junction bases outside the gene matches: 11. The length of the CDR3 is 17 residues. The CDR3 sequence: CASSPLAGTGLNSPLHF. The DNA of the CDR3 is TGTGCCAGCAGTCCACTAGCCGGGACAGGGCTTAATTCACCCCTCCACTTT.

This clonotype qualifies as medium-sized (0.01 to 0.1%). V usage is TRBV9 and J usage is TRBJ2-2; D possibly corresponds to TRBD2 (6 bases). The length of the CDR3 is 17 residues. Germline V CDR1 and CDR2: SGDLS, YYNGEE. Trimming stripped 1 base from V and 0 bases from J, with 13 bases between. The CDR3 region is CASSVRRDRTNTGELFF. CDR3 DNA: TGTGCCAGCAGCGTACGGCGGGACCGAACGAACACCGGGGAGCTGTTTTTT.

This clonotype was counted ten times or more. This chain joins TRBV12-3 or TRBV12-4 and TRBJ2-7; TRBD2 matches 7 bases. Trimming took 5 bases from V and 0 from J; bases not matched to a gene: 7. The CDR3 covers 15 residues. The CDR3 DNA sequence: TGTGCCAGCAGTCAGACTAGCAAGGCCTCCTACGAGCAGTACTTC. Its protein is CASSQTSKASYEQYF.

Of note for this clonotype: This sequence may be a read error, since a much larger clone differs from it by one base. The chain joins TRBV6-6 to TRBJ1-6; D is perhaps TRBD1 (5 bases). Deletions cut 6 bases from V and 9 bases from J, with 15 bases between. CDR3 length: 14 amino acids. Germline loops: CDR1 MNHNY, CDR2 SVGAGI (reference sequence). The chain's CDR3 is CASSDSGFSSPLHF. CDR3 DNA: TGTGCCAGCAGCGACTCAGGGTTTTCTTCACCCCTCCACTTT.